This T cell receptor beta chain derives from a study of blood T cell repertoires in COVID-19. CDR3 length: 12 residues. Trimming cost V 7 bases and J 8 bases; bases outside gene matches: 7. Original data processing: Scientists estimated how many nucleated cells there were by amplifying reference gene primers. TCRdb keeps only in-frame clones here, not all; method: immunoSEQ multiplex PCR. V, J and clone size are those of that table, while D and trimming were read from the DNA. Here the sample spans about 70,000 clones, roughly 76% being singletons. J is TRBJ1-1 and V is TRBV12-3 or TRBV12-4, with 7 bases that match TRBD1. This TCR derives from an older woman with acute or convalescent COVID-19. Sequenced: peripheral blood. CDR3 nucleotides: TGTGCCAGCAACAAAGGGACAGTAGAAGCTTTCTTT. Amino acids: CASNKGTVEAFF.